Below, 11 T cell receptor beta chains from the same sample are listed, as sequenced in a study of monozygotic twins with inflammatory bowel disease. TCRdb reanalyzed the 5' RACE reads, giving one entry per CDR3 protein sequence and no DNA. Recorded for this sample: approximately 330,000 distinct CDR3 sequences. Source material: blood. These receptors were collected from a human donor with ulcerative colitis or Crohn's disease, or a healthy co-twin of an affected twin (not recorded which).

This sequence joins TRBV18 and TRBJ2-2; checking the TCRdb D call of TRBD1 is not possible without DNA. CDR1 is KGHSH, CDR2 LQKENI, per germline. The CDR3 is 13 amino acids. The CDR3 is CASPPYTTGELFF.

This rearrangement joins TRBV4-2 to TRBJ2-2; no DNA is available, so the TRBD1 call from TCRdb remains unchecked. Germline V lookup: CDR1 LGHNA, CDR2 YNFKEQ. The length of the CDR3 is 17 residues. CDR3 amino acids: CASSQDPGGGNTGELFF.

V is TRBV27 and J is TRBJ2-7; TCRdb gives TRBD1 as the D gene, but with no DNA this cannot be confirmed. Germline values: CDR1 MNHEY, CDR2 SMNVEV (reference sequence). The length of the CDR3 is 16 residues. The CDR3 sequence: CASSLSGGVRSYEQYF.

V is TRBV2 and J is TRBJ1-1; TCRdb returns TRBD1, unconfirmable since there is no DNA. This CDR3 contains 14 residues. Germline V gives CDR1 SNHLY, CDR2 FYNNEI. CDR3: CASSEQGMNTEAFF.

The rearrangement links TRBV24-1 to TRBJ2-2. This CDR3 comprises 15 residues. CDR1 is KGHDR and CDR2 is SFDVKD in the germline V gene. CDR3 in amino acids: CATSDPSTYTGELFF.

V gene TRBV5-6 combines with J gene TRBJ2-3; TCRdb designates TRBD2, a call that cannot be tested without DNA. The CDR3 loop spans 14 amino acids. Germline V gene lookup returns CDR1 SGHDT and CDR2 YYEEEE. This CDR3 reads CASSDGRGPDTQYF.

The gene calls are TRBV4-3 and TRBJ1-1. CDR1 and CDR2 from the germline V gene are LGHNA and YSLEER. This CDR3 contains 14 residues. The CDR3 protein is CASSQDYRGTEAFF.

The CDR3 loop reads CASSESRGRTDNEQFF. The chain is built from TRBV10-1 and TRBJ2-1; TCRdb picks TRBD1, but there is no DNA to check that call. CDR3 length: 16 residues. The germline V gene has CDR1 WNHNN and CDR2 SYGVQD (reference sequence).

The V and J genes are TRBV28 and TRBJ1-2; TCRdb returns TRBD1, unconfirmable since there is no DNA. The CDR3 consists of 13 residues. Looked up from germline, CDR1 is MDHEN and CDR2 is SYDVKM. CDR3 loop: CASSLSRDFGYTF.

The chain uses TRBV7-9 and TRBJ2-1; TCRdb indicates TRBD1, and absent DNA this call remains unverified. The CDR3 sequence is 15 residues long. CDR1 and CDR2 from the germline V gene are SEHNR and FQNEAQ (reference sequence). Here the CDR3 reads CASTRSGGSYNEQFF.

The rearrangement uses TRBV19 and TRBJ2-6; the TCRdb D gene call, TRBD2, has no DNA to confirm it. CDR1 and CDR2 from the germline V gene are LNHDA and SQIVND (reference sequence). The CDR3 is 15 residues long. The CDR3 sequence is CASNKEVSGANVLTF.